This TCR beta chain originates from a study of cytomegalovirus exposure and HLA in healthy donors. CDR1 SGHTS and CDR2 YDEGEE come from the germline V gene. This CDR3 is built from 13 residues. Trimming shortened V by 4 bases and J by 3 bases, and 10 bases separated the two germline ends. The PCR used 60 Vbeta and 13 Jbeta primers. Libraries were prepared by immunoSEQ multiplex PCR; TCRdb keeps only in-frame clonotypes and omits some of them. The sample includes some 130,000 clones, about 82% of them seen just once. The origin of this receptor is a boy under 18 in good health and CMV-seronegative. Sequences were obtained from PBMCs. This rearrangement joins TRBV5-8 to TRBJ1-2; TRBD1 is a possible D gene (5 bases). The CDR3 here is CASSAGNYYGYTF. Written as DNA, the CDR3 is TGTGCCAGCAGCGCAGGGAATTACTATGGCTACACCTTC.